This T cell receptor beta chain comes out of a study of blood T cell repertoires in COVID-19. The CDR3 is made up of 16 amino acids. With V trimmed by 4 bases and J by 2 bases, 8 bases remained unmatched. Germline CDR1 and CDR2: SGHNT and YYREEE (reference sequence). Produced via immunoSEQ multiplex PCR; TCRdb's table is partial and in-frame only. The repertoire holds roughly 330,000 clones, under 90% seen once, with 10% in the top ten. The chain combines TRBV5-4 with TRBJ2-5; 10 positions match TRBD2. Sequencing used PBMCs or T cells enriched from blood (not recorded which). The sequence came from a woman aged 18 to 35 who had recovered from COVID-19. CDR3 in DNA: TGTGCCAGCAGCCCCTTAGCGGGGGGCCGGCAAGAGACCCAGTACTTC. It yields the protein CASSPLAGGRQETQYF.